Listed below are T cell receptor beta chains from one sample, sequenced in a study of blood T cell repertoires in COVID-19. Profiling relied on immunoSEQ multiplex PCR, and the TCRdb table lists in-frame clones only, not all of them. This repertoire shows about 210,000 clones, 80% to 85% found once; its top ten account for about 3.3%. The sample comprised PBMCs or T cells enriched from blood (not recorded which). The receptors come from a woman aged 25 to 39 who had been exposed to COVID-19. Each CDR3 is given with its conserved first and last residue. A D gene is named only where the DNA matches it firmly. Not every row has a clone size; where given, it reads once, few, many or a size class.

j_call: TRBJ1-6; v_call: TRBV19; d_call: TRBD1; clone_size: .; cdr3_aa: CASAGQGGWSPLHF; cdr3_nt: TGTGCCAGTGCGGGACAGGGGGGATGGTCACCCCTCCACTTT
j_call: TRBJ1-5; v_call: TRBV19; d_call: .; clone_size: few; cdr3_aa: CASSIRQGWQPQHF; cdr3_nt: TGTGCCAGTAGTATAAGGCAGGGATGGCAGCCCCAGCATTTT
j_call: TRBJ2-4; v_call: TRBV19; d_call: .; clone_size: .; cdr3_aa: CASSIGWGVALKNIQYF; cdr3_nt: TGTGCCAGTAGTATAGGGTGGGGGGTTGCCCTCAAAAACATTCAGTACTTC
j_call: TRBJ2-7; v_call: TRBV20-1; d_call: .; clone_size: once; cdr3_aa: CSASRADEQYF; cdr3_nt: TGCAGTGCTAGCCGCGCGGACGAGCAGTACTTC
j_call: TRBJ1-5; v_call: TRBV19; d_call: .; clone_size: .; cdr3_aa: CATETGVGDQPQHF; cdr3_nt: TGTGCCACAGAAACGGGGGTTGGGGATCAGCCCCAGCATTTT
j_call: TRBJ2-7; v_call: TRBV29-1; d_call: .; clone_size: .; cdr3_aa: CSVFSPRTYEQYF; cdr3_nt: TGCAGCGTTTTCTCACCGCGGACCTACGAGCAGTACTTC
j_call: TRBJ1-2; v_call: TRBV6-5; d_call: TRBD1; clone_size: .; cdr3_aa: CASSYSQGVYGYTF; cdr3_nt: TGTGCCAGCAGTTACTCACAGGGGGTCTATGGCTACACCTTC
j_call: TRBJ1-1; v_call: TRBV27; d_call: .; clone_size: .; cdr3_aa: CASSLGGSTEAFF; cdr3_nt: TGTGCCAGCAGTTTGGGGGGGAGTACTGAAGCTTTCTTT
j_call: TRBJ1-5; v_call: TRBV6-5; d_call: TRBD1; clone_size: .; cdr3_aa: CASSYSGTGRNQPQHF; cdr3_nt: TGTGCCAGCAGTTACTCGGGGACAGGGCGCAATCAGCCCCAGCATTTT
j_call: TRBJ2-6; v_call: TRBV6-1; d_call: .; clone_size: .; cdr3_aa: CASSDLAGATGANVLTF; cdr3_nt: TGTGCCAGCAGTGATCTTGCGGGGGCTACTGGGGCCAACGTCCTGACTTTC
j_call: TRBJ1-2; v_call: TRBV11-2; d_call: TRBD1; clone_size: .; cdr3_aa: CASSLTGGANGYTF; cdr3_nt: TGTGCCAGCAGCTTAACAGGGGGCGCGAACGGCTACACCTTC
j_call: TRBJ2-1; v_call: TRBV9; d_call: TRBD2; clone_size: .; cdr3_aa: CASSATGTSGFGGEQFF; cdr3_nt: TGTGCCAGCAGCGCAACCGGGACTAGCGGCTTCGGGGGTGAGCAGTTCTTC
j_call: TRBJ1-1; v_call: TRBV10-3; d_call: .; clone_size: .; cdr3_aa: CAIKAPWLGGSEAFF; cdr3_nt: TGTGCCATCAAGGCCCCTTGGCTGGGGGGGAGTGAAGCTTTCTTT
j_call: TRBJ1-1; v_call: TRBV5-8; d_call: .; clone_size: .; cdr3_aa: CASTGQLIRTEAFF; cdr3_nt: TGTGCCAGCACCGGACAGTTAATTAGGACTGAAGCTTTCTTT
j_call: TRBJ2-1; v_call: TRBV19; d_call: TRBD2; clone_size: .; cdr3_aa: CASSIVSASGILGEQFF; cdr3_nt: TGTGCCAGTAGTATAGTTTCTGCTAGCGGGATATTAGGGGAGCAGTTCTTC
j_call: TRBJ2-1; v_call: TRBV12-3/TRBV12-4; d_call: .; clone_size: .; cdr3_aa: CASRPGVYNEQFF; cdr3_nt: TGTGCCAGCAGGCCAGGGGTCTACAATGAGCAGTTCTTC
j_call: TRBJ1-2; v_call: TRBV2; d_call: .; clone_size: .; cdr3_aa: CASSEVDSANYGYTF; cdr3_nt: TGTGCCAGCAGTGAAGTTGACTCCGCTAACTATGGCTACACCTTC
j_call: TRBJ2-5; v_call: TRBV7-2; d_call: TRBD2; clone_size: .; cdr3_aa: CASSFLAGGVETQYF; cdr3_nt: TGTGCCAGCAGCTTTCTAGCGGGGGGGGTAGAGACCCAGTACTTC
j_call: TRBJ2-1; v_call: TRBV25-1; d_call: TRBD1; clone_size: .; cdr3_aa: CASSEGFGTGVRNEQFF; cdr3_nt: TGTGCCAGCAGTGAAGGTTTTGGGACAGGGGTGAGGAATGAGCAGTTCTTC
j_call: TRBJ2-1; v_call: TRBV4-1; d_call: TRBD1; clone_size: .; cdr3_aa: CASRTGGNEQFF; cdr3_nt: TGCGCCAGCCGGACAGGGGGCAACGAGCAGTTCTTC
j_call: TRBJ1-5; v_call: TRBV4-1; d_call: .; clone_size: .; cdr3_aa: CASSQEETGDQPQHF; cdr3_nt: TGCGCCAGCAGCCAAGAAGAGACAGGCGATCAGCCCCAGCATTTT
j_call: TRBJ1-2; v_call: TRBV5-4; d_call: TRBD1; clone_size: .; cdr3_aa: CASSLSGGNYGYTF; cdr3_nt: TGTGCCAGCAGCTTGTCAGGGGGGAACTATGGCTACACCTTC
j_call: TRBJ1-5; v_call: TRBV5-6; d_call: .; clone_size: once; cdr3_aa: CASSLWLLSNQPQHF; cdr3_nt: TGTGCCAGCAGCTTGTGGCTCCTTAGCAATCAGCCCCAGCATTTT
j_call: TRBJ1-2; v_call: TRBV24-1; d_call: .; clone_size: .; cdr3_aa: CATSDLLGNYGYTF; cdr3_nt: TGTGCCACCAGTGATTTGCTAGGTAACTATGGCTACACCTTC
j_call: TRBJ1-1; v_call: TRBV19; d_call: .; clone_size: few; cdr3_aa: CASSYDRRTEAFF; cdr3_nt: TGTGCCAGTAGTTACGACAGGAGAACTGAAGCTTTCTTT
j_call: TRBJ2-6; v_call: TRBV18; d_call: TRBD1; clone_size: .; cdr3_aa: CASSPGTGRSGANVLTF; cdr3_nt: TGTGCCAGCTCACCAGGGACAGGGAGGTCTGGGGCCAACGTCCTGACTTTC
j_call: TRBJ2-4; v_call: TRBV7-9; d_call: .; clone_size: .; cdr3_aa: CASSPTLQTGGQNIQYF; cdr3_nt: TGTGCCAGCAGCCCTACCCTCCAGACGGGCGGGCAAAACATTCAGTACTTC
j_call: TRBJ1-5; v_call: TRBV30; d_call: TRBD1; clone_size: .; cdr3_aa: CAWTLDRDQPQHF; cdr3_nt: TGTGCCTGGACCCTGGACAGGGATCAGCCCCAGCATTTT
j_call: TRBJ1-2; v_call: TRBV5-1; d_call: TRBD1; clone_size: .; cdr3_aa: CASSLGTGGYGYTF; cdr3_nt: TGCGCCAGCAGCTTAGGGACAGGGGGATATGGCTACACCTTC
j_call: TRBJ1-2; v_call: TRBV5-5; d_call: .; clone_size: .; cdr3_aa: CASSLYQTNYGYTF; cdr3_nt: TGTGCCAGCAGCTTGTATCAGACTAACTATGGCTACACCTTC
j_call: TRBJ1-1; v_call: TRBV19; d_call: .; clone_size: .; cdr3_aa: CASSPYQGKAEAFF; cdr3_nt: TGTGCCAGTAGCCCGTATCAGGGGAAGGCTGAAGCTTTCTTT
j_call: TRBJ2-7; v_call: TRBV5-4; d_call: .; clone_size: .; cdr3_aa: CASSPGFNSYEQYF; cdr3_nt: TGTGCCAGCAGCCCAGGCTTTAACTCCTACGAGCAGTACTTC
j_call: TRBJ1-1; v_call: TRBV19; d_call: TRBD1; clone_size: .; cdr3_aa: CASTKGTGTGETEAFF; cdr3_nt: TGTGCCAGTACTAAGGGGACCGGGACAGGGGAAACTGAAGCTTTCTTT
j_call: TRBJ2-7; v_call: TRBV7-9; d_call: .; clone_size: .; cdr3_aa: CASSLGQGFSFSEQYF; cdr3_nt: TGTGCCAGCAGCTTAGGTCAGGGATTCTCTTTCTCCGAGCAGTACTTC
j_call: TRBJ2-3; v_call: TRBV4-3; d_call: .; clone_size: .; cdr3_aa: CASSRGGGTDTQYF; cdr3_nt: TGCGCCAGCAGTCGGGGAGGGGGTACAGATACGCAGTATTTT
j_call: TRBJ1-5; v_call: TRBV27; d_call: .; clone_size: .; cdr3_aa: CASSFAGQPQHF; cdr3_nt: TGTGCCAGCAGTTTTGCAGGCCAGCCCCAGCATTTT
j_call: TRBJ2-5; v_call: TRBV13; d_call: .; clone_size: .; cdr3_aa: CASNVRGWGETQYF; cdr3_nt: TGTGCCAGCAACGTTAGGGGGTGGGGAGAGACCCAGTACTTC
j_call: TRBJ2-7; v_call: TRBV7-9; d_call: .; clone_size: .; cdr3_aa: CASSHELRGYEQYF; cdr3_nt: TGTGCCAGCAGCCATGAGCTCCGGGGCTACGAGCAGTACTTC
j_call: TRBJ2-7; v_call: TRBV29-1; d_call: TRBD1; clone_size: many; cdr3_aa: CSVEVLGQVHSYEQYF; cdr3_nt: TGCAGCGTTGAAGTCCTAGGACAGGTACACTCCTACGAGCAGTACTTC
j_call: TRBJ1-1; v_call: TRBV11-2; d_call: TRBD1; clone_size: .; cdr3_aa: CASSPDRGNTEAFF; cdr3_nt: TGTGCCAGCAGCCCCGACAGGGGGAACACTGAAGCTTTCTTT
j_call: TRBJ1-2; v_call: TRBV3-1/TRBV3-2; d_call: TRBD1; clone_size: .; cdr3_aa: CASSQERDRVCYGYTF; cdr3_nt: TGTGCCAGCAGCCAAGAAAGAGACAGGGTATGCTATGGCTACACCTTC
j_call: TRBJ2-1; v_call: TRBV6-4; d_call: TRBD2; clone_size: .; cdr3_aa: CASRTEAGAYNEQFF; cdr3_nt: TGTGCCAGCAGGACTGAAGCGGGGGCCTACAATGAGCAGTTCTTC
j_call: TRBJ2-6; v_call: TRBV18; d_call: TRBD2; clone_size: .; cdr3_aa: CASSPLDVLAGRPGANVLTF; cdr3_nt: TGTGCCAGCTCACCACTCGATGTCCTAGCGGGCCGGCCTGGGGCCAACGTCCTGACTTTC